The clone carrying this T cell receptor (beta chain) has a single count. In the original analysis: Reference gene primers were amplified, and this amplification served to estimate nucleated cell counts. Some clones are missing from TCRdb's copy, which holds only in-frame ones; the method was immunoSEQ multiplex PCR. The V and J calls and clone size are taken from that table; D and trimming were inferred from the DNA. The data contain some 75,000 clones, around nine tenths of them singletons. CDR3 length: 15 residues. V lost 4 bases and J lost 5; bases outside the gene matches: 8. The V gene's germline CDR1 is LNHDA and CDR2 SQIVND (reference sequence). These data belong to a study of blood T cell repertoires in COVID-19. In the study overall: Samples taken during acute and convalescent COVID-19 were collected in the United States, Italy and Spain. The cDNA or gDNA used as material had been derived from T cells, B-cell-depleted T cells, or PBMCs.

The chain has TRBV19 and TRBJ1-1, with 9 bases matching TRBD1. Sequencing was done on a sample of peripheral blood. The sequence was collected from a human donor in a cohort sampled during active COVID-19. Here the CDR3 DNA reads TGTGCCAGTAGTAGGGCAGGACAGGGGCAAACTGAAGCTTTCTTT. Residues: CASSRAGQGQTEAFF.